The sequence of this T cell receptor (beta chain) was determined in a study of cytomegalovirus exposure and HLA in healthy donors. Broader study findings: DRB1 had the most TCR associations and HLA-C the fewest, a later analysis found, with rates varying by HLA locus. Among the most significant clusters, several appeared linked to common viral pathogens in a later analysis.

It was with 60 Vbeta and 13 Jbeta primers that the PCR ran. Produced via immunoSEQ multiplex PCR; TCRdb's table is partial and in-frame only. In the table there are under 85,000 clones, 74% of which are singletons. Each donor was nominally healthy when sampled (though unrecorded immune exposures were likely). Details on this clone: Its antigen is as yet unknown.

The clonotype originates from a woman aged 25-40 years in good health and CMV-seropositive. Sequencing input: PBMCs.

The CDR3, as DNA: TGTGCCAGCAGTGAATTGGGCAGGGGCGGCGAGCAGTACTTC. Amino acids: CASSELGRGGEQYF. J is TRBJ2-7 and V is TRBV6-1; D may be TRBD1 (6 bases). Trimming shortened V by 2 bases and J by 6 bases, and 14 bases separated the two germline ends. The germline gives CDR1 MNHNS, CDR2 SASEGT. This CDR3 spans 14 amino acids.